The 29 T cell receptor beta chains presented below share a single source sample, sequenced in a study of cytotoxic CD8 clonotypes in ibrutinib-treated CLL. The protocol was immunoSEQ multiplex PCR, while the TCRdb copy is restricted to in-frame clones and leaves out a portion. The sample has about 140,000 clones; 77% are singletons. Here the sequenced sample was PBMCs, taken after 12 months of ibrutinib treatment. Receptors were obtained from a human donor with chronic lymphocytic leukemia.

This rearrangement joins TRBV7-8 to TRBJ1-6; TRBD1 matches 11 bases. J gave up 8 bases and V 5 bases, and 8 bases lay outside the gene matches. The CDR3 sequence is 16 residues long. The germline CDR1 and CDR2 sequences are SGHVS and FQNEAQ. The CDR3: CASSVRDRGLYSPLHF. In DNA form, the CDR3 reads TGTGCCAGCAGCGTCCGGGACAGGGGGTTGTATTCACCCCTCCACTTT.

The chain uses TRBV11-3 and TRBJ2-7, with 8 bases lining up with TRBD2. The CDR3 loop spans 13 amino acids. The junction had 7 bases not matched to a gene; V was cut back by 8 bases and J by 4 bases. In germline, CDR1 is SGHNT, CDR2 YENEEA. The CDR3 sequence is CASLRREGYEQYF. DNA of the CDR3: TGTGCCAGCTTGAGACGGGAGGGGTACGAGCAGTACTTC.

The CDR3, as DNA: TGTGCCAGCAGCCCCCGGGTGGCGATGAGCTCCTACGAGCAGTACTTC. Amino acid sequence: CASSPRVAMSSYEQYF. The chain has TRBV11-3 and TRBJ2-7; D gene uncertain. Germline CDR1 reads SGHNT; CDR2 reads YENEEA. The germline V and J ends were trimmed by 5 bases and 0 bases, with 17 bases remaining between them. The CDR3 has 16 residues.

In its sample, this clone was seen once. V usage is TRBV10-3 and J usage is TRBJ1-4, with 7 nucleotides matching TRBD1. CDR1 is ENHRY and CDR2 is SYGVKD in the germline V gene. With V trimmed by 10 bases and J by 0 bases, 11 bases remained unmatched. This CDR3 is built from 16 residues. DNA of the CDR3: TGTGCCACCTATCCCCGACAGGGATCAACTAATGAAAAACTGTTTTTT. As protein: CATYPRQGSTNEKLFF.

This clone was detected a few times. The rearrangement links TRBV7-2 to TRBJ2-7; D gene uncertain. Per the germline V gene, CDR1 is SGHTA and CDR2 is FQGNSA. The CDR3 consists of 14 residues. V lost 4 bases to trimming and J lost 0 bases, with 10 bases between them. The CDR3 loop is CASSSYERSYEQYF. CDR3 sequence (DNA): TGTGCCAGCAGCTCCTATGAGCGCTCCTACGAGCAGTACTTC.

This clone was seen a few times. V and J are TRBV14 and TRBJ2-3; the D is unclear. The CDR3 consists of 12 residues. CDR1 and CDR2 (germline): SGHDN, FVKESK. With 5 bases removed from V and 5 bases from J, the gap between germline ends came to 8 bases. The CDR3 DNA sequence: TGTGCCAGCAGCACTTCTGGAGATACGCAGTATTTT. It encodes CASSTSGDTQYF.

The V call is TRBV7-2, the J call TRBJ2-7; 9 bases agree with TRBD1. The CDR3 loop spans 13 amino acids. Trimming took 10 bases from V and 1 from J; bases not matched to a gene: 5. Germline assignment: CDR1 SGHTA and CDR2 FQGNSA. As DNA, the CDR3 is TGTGCCACCCGGGACAGGGTTTCCTACGAGCAGTACTTC. This codes for CATRDRVSYEQYF.

The chain combines TRBV11-3 with TRBJ1-1, with no clear D. The germline CDR1 and CDR2 sequences are SGHNT and YENEEA. The CDR3 loop spans 13 amino acids. Trimming pared 0 bases from V and 6 bases from J, leaving 8 bases between. The CDR3, as DNA: TGTGCCAGCAGCTTAGATCTAATATCTGAAGCTTTCTTT. This encodes CASSLDLISEAFF. The full variable domain, in which reference TRBV11-3 and TRBJ1-1 provide the parts outside the CDR3, is EAGVVQSPRYKIIEKKQPVAFWCNPISGHNTLYWYLQNLGQGPELLIRYENEEAVDDSQLPKDRFSAERLKGVDSTLKIQPAELGDSAVYLCASSLDLISEAFFGQGTRLTVV.

This rearrangement joins TRBV7-2 to TRBJ1-2, with no clear D. Germline CDR1 and CDR2: SGHTA and FQGNSA. This CDR3 has 13 residues. The V and J ends lost 1 base and 5 bases respectively, with 8 bases between them. The CDR3 region is CASSLGAVYGYTF. In DNA, the CDR3 is TGTGCCAGCAGCTTAGGGGCTGTTTATGGCTACACCTTC.

The chain has TRBV5-8 and TRBJ1-6, with D uncertain. V gave up 0 bases and J gave up 7 bases, with 8 bases separating them. The CDR3 runs to 14 residues. CDR1 is SGHTS, CDR2 YDEGEE, per germline. Here the CDR3 DNA reads TGTGCCAGCAGCTTGGGCAGCCAAAATTCACCCCTCCACTTT. This gives the protein CASSLGSQNSPLHF.

The gene calls are TRBV14 and TRBJ1-1; D remains ambiguous. V lost 3 bases to trimming and J lost 4 bases, with 12 bases between them. This CDR3 spans 14 amino acids. Germline-derived CDR1 and CDR2 are SGHDN and FVKESK. DNA for the CDR3: TGTGCCAGCAGCCAGCCCCGATTGGGCACTGAAGCTTTCTTT. Its protein product is CASSQPRLGTEAFF. The full variable domain, with the rest looked up from reference TRBV14 and TRBJ1-1, is EAGVTQFPSHSVIEKGQTVTLRCDPISGHDNLYWYRRVMGKEIKFLLHFVKESKQDESGMPNNRFLAERTGGTYSTLKVQPAELEDSGVYFCASSQPRLGTEAFFGQGTRLTVV.

This clone was recorded once. The CDR3 sequence: CASSGRQAQLGDTEAFF. The CDR3, as DNA: TGCGCCAGCAGCGGCCGACAGGCCCAACTTGGAGACACTGAAGCTTTCTTT. The chain uses TRBV5-1 and TRBJ1-1, with a possible D match to TRBD1 (6 bases). Deletions cut 4 bases from V and 3 bases from J, with 22 bases between. CDR1 is SGHRS, CDR2 YFSETQ, per germline. The CDR3 contains 17 residues.

The chain couples TRBV7-9 to TRBJ2-7; D unclear. V was shortened by 5 bases and J by 2 bases, with 7 bases between the two germline ends. The germline V gene has CDR1 SEHNR and CDR2 FQNEAQ (reference sequence). This CDR3 region has 12 residues. CDR3 coding DNA: TGTGCCAGCAGCAGGACCCCCTACGAGCAGTACTTC. This sequence encodes CASSRTPYEQYF. The entire variable domain, with the rest obtained from reference TRBV7-9 and TRBJ2-7, is as follows: DTGVSQNPRHKITKRGQNVTFRCDPISEHNRLYWYRQTLGQGPEFLTYFQNEAQLEKSRLLSDRFSAERPKGSFSTLEIQRTEQGDSAMYLCASSRTPYEQYFGPGTRLTVT.

The V gene is TRBV19, the J gene TRBJ1-1; D is possibly TRBD1 (5 bases). The V gene's germline CDR1 is LNHDA and CDR2 SQIVND (reference sequence). V shed 6 bases and J shed 3 bases, with 11 bases lying between them. This CDR3 contains 13 residues. Here the CDR3 reads CASSEGLDTEAFF. The CDR3 DNA sequence: TGTGCCAGTAGCGAGGGGCTTGACACTGAAGCTTTCTTT.

The rearrangement links TRBV4-3 to TRBJ2-3; 8 nucleotides line up with TRBD2. Trimming removed 3 bases from V and 3 bases from J; junction bases left unmatched: 14. CDR3 size: 18 residues. The germline CDR1 and CDR2 sequences are LGHNA and YSLEER. As DNA, the CDR3 is TGCGCCAGCAGCCACCTAACTGCTGCGAGCGGGAGAACAGATACGCAGTATTTT. Translation: CASSHLTAASGRTDTQYF.

This clone was observed at least ten times. The J gene is TRBJ2-3, the V gene TRBV5-1, with TRBD2 matching 7 bases. This CDR3 has 15 residues. V dropped 2 bases and J dropped 0; count of bases not matched to a gene: 3. Germline V gene sequence: CDR1 SGHRS, CDR2 YFSETQ. CDR3 region: CASSLAGKSTDTQYF. The CDR3 DNA follows: TGCGCCAGCAGCTTAGCGGGAAAAAGCACAGATACGCAGTATTTT.

This chain connects TRBV28 to TRBJ2-7; no reliable D call. CDR3 length: 13 amino acids. CDR1 and CDR2 from the germline V gene are MDHEN and SYDVKM. Trimming cost V 10 bases and J 0 bases, with 13 bases left between them. In DNA form, the CDR3 reads TGTGCCACCCGGCTCCCACTCTCCTACGAGCAGTACTTC. This codes for CATRLPLSYEQYF.

The genes are TRBV29-1 and TRBJ1-3; D not certain. Germline V gene data show CDR1 as SQVTM and CDR2 as ANQGSEA. The CDR3 is made up of 11 amino acids. V lost 7 bases and J lost 3, with 7 bases in between. CDR3 protein: CSAKNGNTIYF. DNA for the CDR3: TGCAGCGCTAAAAATGGAAACACCATATATTTT.

The chain carries TRBV7-2 and TRBJ2-1; D might be TRBD2 (5 bases). V was clipped by 3 bases and J by 7 bases, with 10 bases between them. CDR1 SGHTA and CDR2 FQGNSA come from the germline V gene. There are 13 residues in the CDR3. CDR3 loop: CASSFGTSNEQFF. In DNA, the CDR3 is TGTGCCAGCAGCTTCGGCACTAGTAATGAGCAGTTCTTC.

V gene TRBV7-7 combines with J gene TRBJ2-7; maybe TRBD2 (5 bases). Germline V gives CDR1 SSHAT, CDR2 FNYEAQ (reference sequence). Between the trimmed V and J ends, which lost 1 base and 6 bases, there was a span of 16 bases. The CDR3 consists of 15 residues. CDR3 loop: CASSLGVEGPLEQYF. Here the CDR3 DNA reads TGTGCCAGCAGCTTAGGCGTCGAGGGCCCTCTCGAGCAGTACTTC.

This chain links TRBV27 with TRBJ2-7; D might be TRBD1 (6 bases). The CDR3 is 14 residues long. Germline CDR1 and CDR2: MNHEY and SMNVEV (reference sequence). Trimming shortened V by 4 bases and J by 0 bases, and 10 bases separated the two germline ends. This CDR3 is CASSSQGLSYEQYF. The DNA for the CDR3 is TGTGCCAGCAGTTCGCAGGGGCTCTCCTACGAGCAGTACTTC.

The sample holds a few counts of this clone. The chain recombines TRBV9 with TRBJ1-3; D not resolved. V lost 0 bases and J 4 bases, leaving 8 bases between the germline ends. From germline, CDR1 is SGDLS and CDR2 YYNGEE. This CDR3 has 14 amino acids. In DNA form, the CDR3 reads TGTGCCAGCAGCGTAGGCAGTATGGGAAACACCATATATTTT. Translating gives CASSVGSMGNTIYF.

This clone appeared a few times. The chain joins TRBV6-5 to TRBJ2-7, with D unresolved. This CDR3 is 15 amino acids long. Looked up from germline, CDR1 is MNHEY and CDR2 is SVGAGI. V gave up 5 bases and J gave up 0 bases, with 14 bases separating them. The CDR3 DNA reads as TGTGCCAGCAGTCGCAACCCGGGCATCTCCTACGAGCAGTACTTC. This codes for CASSRNPGISYEQYF.

This clone has a count of ten or more. The chain uses TRBV6-4 and TRBJ2-7; 9 positions agree with TRBD2. Losses at the gene ends were 5 bases for V and 1 base for J; bases not matched to a gene: 6. Germline V CDR1 and CDR2: MRHNA, SNTAGT. The CDR3 has 15 amino acids. CDR3: CASSRLAVRSYEQYF. CDR3 in DNA: TGTGCCAGCAGTAGACTAGCGGTACGTTCCTACGAGCAGTACTTC.

The chain couples TRBV7-2 to TRBJ2-7; D unclear. This CDR3 contains 12 residues. Trimming shortened V by 5 bases and J by 5 bases, and 10 bases separated the two germline ends. Per the germline V gene, CDR1 is SGHTA and CDR2 is FQGNSA. CDR3 DNA: TGTGCCAGCAGCCCACCCGACAACGAGCAGTACTTC. Translated, it gives CASSPPDNEQYF.

V and J are TRBV6-5 and TRBJ1-5, with D perhaps matching TRBD1 (5 bases). Germline loops: CDR1 MNHEY, CDR2 SVGAGI. The CDR3 is 13 residues long. Trimming took off 4 bases at V and 4 bases at J, with 8 bases between the two ends. This chain's CDR3 is CASSSGRNQPQHF. DNA of the CDR3: TGTGCCAGCAGTTCGGGACGAAATCAGCCCCAGCATTTT.

This rearrangement joins TRBV4-3 to TRBJ2-1; TRBD2 aligns across 8 bases. The CDR3 has 15 amino acids. The ends lost 5 bases at V and 7 bases at J; junction bases unmatched: 10. CDR1 LGHNA and CDR2 YSLEER come from the germline V gene. DNA for the CDR3: TGCGCCAGCAGCTCCAGCGGGAGCCCTTCTAATGAGCAGTTCTTC. Amino acids: CASSSSGSPSNEQFF.

The chain carries TRBV7-3 and TRBJ1-1, with D hard to call. V dropped 3 bases and J dropped 4 bases, with 12 bases sitting between them. CDR1 and CDR2 (germline): SGHTA, FQGTGA. The CDR3 length is 14 residues. The CDR3 region has the DNA TGTGCCAGCAGCTTCCAAGGTGAGGGCACTGAAGCTTTCTTT. The encoded protein is CASSFQGEGTEAFF.

The chain uses TRBV6-1 and TRBJ2-2, with D perhaps given as TRBD1 or TRBD2 (5 bases each). This CDR3 has 14 amino acids. The germline V gene has CDR1 MNHNS and CDR2 SASEGT. Trimming removed 5 bases from V and 6 bases from J, with 13 bases in between. CDR3 amino acids: CASSPGLEAGELFF. CDR3 DNA sequence: TGTGCCAGCAGTCCGGGGCTGGAGGCCGGGGAGCTGTTTTTT.